A single TCR beta chain is shown here with its context. Its matching antigen is unknown. These data come from a study of blood T cells in healthy people across ages. Study results and caveats: Because sorting was not performed, PBMCs prevented conclusive naive versus antigen-experienced comparison.

Deletions cut 2 bases from V and 2 bases from J, with 18 bases between. The CDR3 runs to 16 residues. Germline-derived CDR1 and CDR2 are DFQATT and SNEGSKA (reference sequence). Primed by a sample-barcoded 5' primer and a J-beta primer mix, a second PCR proceeded for about 7 to 11 cycles. TCRdb re-derived calls from the 5' RACE reads in MiXCR, one entry per CDR3 protein. Of 750,000 to 950,000 distinct CDR3 sequences detected, around 29% appear once; the ten largest clones hold roughly a tenth. These same data were also listed under a study on T cells of mothers and their children. That report adds: In cDNA synthesis, all of the extracted RNA was used at around 1.4 ug per 15 ul.

The TCR comes from a middle-aged woman in good health. The rearrangement uses TRBV20-1 and TRBJ2-5; the D gene is possibly TRBD1 (6 bases). The specimen was blood. The CDR3 nucleotides read TGCAGTGCTAGACTATCGACCACAACAGGGCAAGAGACCCAGTACTTC. Its translation: CSARLSTTTGQETQYF.